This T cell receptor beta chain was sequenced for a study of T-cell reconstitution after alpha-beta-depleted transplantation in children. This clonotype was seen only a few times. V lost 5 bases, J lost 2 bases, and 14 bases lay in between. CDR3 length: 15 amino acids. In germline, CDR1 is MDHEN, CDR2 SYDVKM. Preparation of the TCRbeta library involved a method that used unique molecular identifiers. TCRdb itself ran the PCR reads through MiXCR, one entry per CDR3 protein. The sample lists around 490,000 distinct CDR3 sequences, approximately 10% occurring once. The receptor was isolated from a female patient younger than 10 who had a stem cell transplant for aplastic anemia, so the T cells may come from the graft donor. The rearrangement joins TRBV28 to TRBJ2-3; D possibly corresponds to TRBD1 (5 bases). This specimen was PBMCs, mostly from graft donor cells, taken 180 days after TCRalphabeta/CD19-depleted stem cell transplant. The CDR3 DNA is TGTGCCAGCAGTCCCAGGGTTTTCCCCACAGATACGCAGTATTTT. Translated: CASSPRVFPTDTQYF.